This T cell receptor (beta chain) was profiled in a study of cytomegalovirus exposure and HLA in healthy donors. PCR used 60 Vbeta primers and 13 Jbeta primers. Sequenced by immunoSEQ multiplex PCR; TCRdb stores in-frame clones only, minus some. Seen here are more than 75,000 clones, approximately 79% observed once, and the top ten hold 2.5%. Worth noting for this clone: Its cognate antigen is unknown.

Study findings and constraints: Analysis performed later found more than 15,000 TCR beta sequences associated with HLA alleles at 0.05 false discovery rate.

The receptor comes from a man under 40 in good health and CMV-seronegative. The specimen was PBMCs.

The CDR3 bases are TGCGCCAGCAGAGGACAGCTGAACACCGGGGAGCTGTTTTTT. Its translation: CASRGQLNTGELFF. The rearrangement joins TRBV5-1 to TRBJ2-2; possibly TRBD1 for D (6 bases). Trimming removed 5 bases from V and 1 base from J, with 9 bases in between. Germline CDR1 SGHRS, CDR2 YFSETQ. CDR3 length equals 14 residues.